This T cell receptor beta chain was recovered during a study of T cell clones after liver transplantation. For the study at large: Post-transplant blood was tracked for graft-donor-reactive T cell clones identified in a pre-transplant mixed lymphocyte reaction.

The protocol was immunoSEQ multiplex PCR, while the TCRdb copy is restricted to in-frame clones and leaves out a portion. The table records about 51,000 clones, around 85% of them present only once. The source material was CD8+ T cells from blood, sampled 12 months after liver transplant. This TCR was recovered from a human patient who received a liver transplant. Some T cells may be graft donor cells.

The CDR3 here is CASSDPLSYEQFF. DNA of the CDR3: TGTGCCAGCAGTGACCCGCTCAGCTATGAGCAGTTCTTC. The gene calls are TRBV2 and TRBJ2-1, with D unresolved. Germline CDR1 SNHLY, CDR2 FYNNEI. This CDR3 spans 13 amino acids. The germline V and J ends were trimmed by 3 bases and 8 bases, with 11 bases remaining between them.